Each of the 5 T cell receptor beta chains below was sequenced from the same sample in a study of T cell repertoires in ileal Crohn's disease. Repertoires were generated with immunoSEQ multiplex PCR, while TCRdb's copy carries only in-frame clones and drops some. The table shows about 62,000 clones, with 85% to 90% occurring only once. Described time point: neoterminal ileum biopsy at postoperative endoscopy, about 6 months after surgery. The specimen sequenced was ileal tissue. All receptors come from an adult with Crohn's disease.

The rearrangement links TRBV4-2 to TRBJ1-5; D is possibly TRBD1 (6 bases). This CDR3 spans 21 amino acids. V dropped 3 bases and J dropped 2 bases, with 29 bases sitting between them. Looked up from germline, CDR1 is LGHNA and CDR2 is YNFKEQ. CDR3 sequence reads: CASSQPRTGTRRRDGNQPQHF. CDR3 nucleotides: TGTGCCAGCAGCCAGCCCAGAACAGGGACCAGAAGACGAGACGGCAATCAGCCCCAGCATTTT.

This chain joins TRBV7-2 and TRBJ1-2, with 7 bases that match TRBD1. This CDR3 is 12 amino acids long. Germline assignment: CDR1 SGHTA and CDR2 FQGNSA. Germline trimming cut 1 base from V and 8 bases from J; bases unmatched to any gene: 1. CDR3 sequence (DNA): TGTGCCAGCAGCTTAGACAGGGGAGGCTACACCTTC. Translated: CASSLDRGGYTF.

V gene TRBV7-9 combines with J gene TRBJ1-3; tentatively, D is TRBD1 (5 bases). CDR3 length: 14 amino acids. From germline, CDR1 is SEHNR and CDR2 FQNEAQ (reference sequence). The V and J ends lost 5 bases and 0 bases respectively, with 8 bases between them. The CDR3 reads CASSLTASGNTIYF. Here the CDR3 DNA reads TGTGCCAGCAGCCTGACAGCCTCTGGAAACACCATATATTTT.

The V and J genes are TRBV27 and TRBJ2-7; TRBD2 aligns across 7 bases. Unmatched junction bases numbered 4, after V lost 3 bases and J lost 2 bases. CDR1 is MNHEY, CDR2 SMNVEV, per germline (reference sequence). This CDR3 has 14 amino acids. CDR3 residues: CASSFSGRTYEQYF. The CDR3 DNA reads as TGTGCCAGCAGTTTTAGCGGGCGGACCTACGAGCAGTACTTC.

This clone came up once. The V and J genes are TRBV27 and TRBJ1-4, with a weak D call TRBD1 (6 bases). With 9 bases removed from V and 4 bases from J, the gap between germline ends came to 9 bases. In germline, CDR1 is MNHEY, CDR2 SMNVEV (reference sequence). The CDR3 is made up of 12 amino acids. The CDR3: CASQGINEKLFF. Here the CDR3 DNA reads TGTGCCAGTCAGGGGATTAATGAAAAACTGTTTTTT.